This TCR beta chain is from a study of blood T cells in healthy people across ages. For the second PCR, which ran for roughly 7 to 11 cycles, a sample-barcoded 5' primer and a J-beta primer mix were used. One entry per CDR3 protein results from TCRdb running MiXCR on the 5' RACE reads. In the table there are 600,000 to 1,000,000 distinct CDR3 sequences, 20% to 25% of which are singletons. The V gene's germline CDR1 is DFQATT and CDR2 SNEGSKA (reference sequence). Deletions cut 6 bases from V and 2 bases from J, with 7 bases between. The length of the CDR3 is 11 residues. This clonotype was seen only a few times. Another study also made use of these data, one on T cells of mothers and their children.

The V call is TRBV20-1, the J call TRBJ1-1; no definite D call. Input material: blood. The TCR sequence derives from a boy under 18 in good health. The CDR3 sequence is CSAPLNTEAFF. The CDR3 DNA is TGCAGTGCCCCTCTCAACACTGAAGCTTTCTTT.